This T cell receptor (beta chain) was found in a study of OX40 agonist ivuxolimab in advanced cancers. Study-wide results and caveats: Clonal expansion among partial responders at 0.1-3.0 mg/kg ranked near the lowest.

As regards this clone: Its cognate antigen is unknown.

Sequencing used immunoSEQ multiplex PCR; TCRdb keeps in-frame clones, though not all of them. The table includes roughly 66,000 clones, roughly 80% detected once. This CDR3 spans 13 amino acids. The V segment lost 1 base and the J segment 5 bases; nucleotides outside the gene matches: 0. CDR1 and CDR2 from the germline V gene are LGHNA and YNFKEQ. The input for sequencing was CD4+ or CD8+ T cells sorted from blood, taken in a trial of the OX40 agonist ivuxolimab. This chain joins TRBV4-2 and TRBJ1-2; 8 nucleotides agree with TRBD1. This clonotype originated in an adult with an advanced solid tumor such as melanoma, head and neck, liver or kidney cancer. CDR3 bases: TGTGCCAGCAGCCAAGGGACAGGGTATGGCTACACCTTC. Protein: CASSQGTGYGYTF.